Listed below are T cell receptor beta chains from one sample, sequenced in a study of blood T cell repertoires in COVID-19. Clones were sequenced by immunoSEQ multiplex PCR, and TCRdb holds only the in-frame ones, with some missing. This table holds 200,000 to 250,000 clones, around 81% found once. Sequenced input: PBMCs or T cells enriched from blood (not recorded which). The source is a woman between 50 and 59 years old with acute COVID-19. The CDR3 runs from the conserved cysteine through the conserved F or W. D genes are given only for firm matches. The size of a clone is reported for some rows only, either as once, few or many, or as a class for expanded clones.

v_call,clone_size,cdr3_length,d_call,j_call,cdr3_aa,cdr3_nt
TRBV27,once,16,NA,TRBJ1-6,CASSFQGTVRHSPLHF,TGTGCCAGCAGTTTTCAGGGGACGGTGCGGCATTCACCCCTCCACTTT
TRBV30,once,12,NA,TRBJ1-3,CAWSGGAHTIYF,TGTGCCTGGAGTGGCGGGGCACACACCATATATTTT
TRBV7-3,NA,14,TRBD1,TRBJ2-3,CASSPTGFPDTQYF,TGTGCCAGCAGCCCGACAGGGTTCCCAGATACGCAGTATTTT
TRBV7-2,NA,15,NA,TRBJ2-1,CASSESRVNYNEQFF,TGTGCCAGCAGCGAGTCGCGGGTAAACTACAATGAGCAGTTCTTC
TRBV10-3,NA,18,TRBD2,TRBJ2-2,CAISDLASASGSGGELFF,TGTGCCATCAGTGATTTGGCCTCGGCTAGCGGGAGTGGCGGGGAGCTGTTTTTT
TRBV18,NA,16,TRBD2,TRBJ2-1,CASSPLLAGASNEQFF,TGTGCCAGCTCACCACTGCTAGCGGGAGCGAGTAATGAGCAGTTCTTC
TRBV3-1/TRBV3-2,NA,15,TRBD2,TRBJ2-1,CASSRSGGSHNEQFF,TGTGCCAGCAGCCGCAGCGGGGGGAGCCACAATGAGCAGTTCTTC
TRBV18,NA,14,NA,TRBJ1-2,CASSPGVPRWGYTF,TGTGCCAGCTCACCCGGGGTCCCACGATGGGGCTACACCTTC
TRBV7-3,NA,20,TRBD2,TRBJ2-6,CASSLRGLAGGRSGANVLTF,TGTGCCAGCAGCTTAAGGGGACTAGCGGGAGGGCGGTCTGGGGCCAACGTCCTGACTTTC
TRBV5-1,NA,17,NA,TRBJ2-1,CASSLVPTTNNYNEQFF,TGCGCCAGCAGCTTGGTGCCCACTACTAACAATTACAATGAGCAGTTCTTC
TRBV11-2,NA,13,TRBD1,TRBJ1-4,CASRGQGGEKLFF,TGTGCCAGCAGGGGGCAGGGGGGTGAAAAACTGTTTTTT
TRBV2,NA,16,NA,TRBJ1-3,CASSSWGEKAGNTIYF,TGTGCCAGCTCCTCCTGGGGGGAGAAGGCTGGAAACACCATATATTTT
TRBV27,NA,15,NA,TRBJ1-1,CASTPTRGANTEAFF,TGTGCCAGCACCCCGACACGGGGGGCAAACACTGAAGCTTTCTTT
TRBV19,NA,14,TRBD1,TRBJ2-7,CASNSGQGFREQYF,TGTGCCAGTAATTCGGGACAGGGTTTTCGCGAGCAGTACTTC
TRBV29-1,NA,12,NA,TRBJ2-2,CSVNTNTGELFF,TGCAGCGTGAACACGAACACCGGGGAGCTGTTTTTT
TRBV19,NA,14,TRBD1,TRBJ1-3,CASSRTGAGNTIYF,TGTGCCAGTAGCCGGACAGGGGCTGGAAACACCATATATTTT
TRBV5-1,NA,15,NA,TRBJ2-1,CASSSIPSSYNEQFF,TGCGCCAGCAGCAGCATCCCGAGCTCCTACAATGAGCAGTTCTTC
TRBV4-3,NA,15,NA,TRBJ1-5,CASSLTTGRNQPQHF,TGCGCCAGCAGCCTTACTACAGGGAGAAATCAGCCCCAGCATTTT
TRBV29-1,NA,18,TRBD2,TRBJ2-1,CSVEDGRLAGGSYNEQFF,TGCAGCGTTGAAGACGGCAGGCTAGCGGGAGGCTCCTACAATGAGCAGTTCTTC
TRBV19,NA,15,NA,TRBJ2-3,CASSRGDWGMDTQYF,TGTGCCAGTAGTCGCGGGGACTGGGGAATGGATACGCAGTATTTT
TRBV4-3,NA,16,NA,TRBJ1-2,CASSQDHRAGNYGYTF,TGCGCCAGCAGCCAAGATCACAGGGCAGGTAACTATGGCTACACCTTC
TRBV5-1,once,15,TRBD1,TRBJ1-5,CASSPGDSSNQPQHF,TGCGCCAGCAGCCCTGGGGACAGCAGCAATCAGCCCCAGCATTTT
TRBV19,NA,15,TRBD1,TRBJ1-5,CASSIGTGSNQPQHF,TGTGCCAGTAGTATAGGGACAGGGAGCAATCAGCCCCAGCATTTT
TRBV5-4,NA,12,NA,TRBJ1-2,CASSLDRGGYTF,TGTGCCAGCAGCTTGGACCGAGGAGGCTACACCTTC
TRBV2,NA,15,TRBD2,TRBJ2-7,CASREGLAATYEQYF,TGTGCCAGCAGGGAGGGACTAGCGGCTACCTACGAGCAGTACTTC
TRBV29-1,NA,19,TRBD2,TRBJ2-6,CSVGGWTSGRGAGANVLTF,TGCAGCGTTGGGGGGTGGACTAGCGGGAGGGGAGCTGGGGCCAACGTCCTGACTTTC
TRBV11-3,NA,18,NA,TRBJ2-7,CASSGLGRGPFNSYEQYF,TGTGCCAGCAGCGGCCTTGGCAGGGGCCCATTTAACTCCTACGAGCAGTACTTC
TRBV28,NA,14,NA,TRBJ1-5,CASSFDKVDQPQHF,TGTGCCAGCAGTTTCGACAAAGTCGATCAGCCCCAGCATTTT
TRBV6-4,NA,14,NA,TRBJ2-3,CASSDSMQGDTQYF,TGTGCCAGCAGTGACTCGATGCAGGGAGATACGCAGTATTTT
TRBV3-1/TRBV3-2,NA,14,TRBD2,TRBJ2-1,CAVASSGQGREQFF,TGTGCCGTCGCATCTAGCGGGCAAGGCCGGGAGCAGTTCTTC
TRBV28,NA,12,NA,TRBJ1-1,CASSLLHSEAFF,TGTGCCAGCAGTTTATTGCACAGTGAAGCTTTCTTT
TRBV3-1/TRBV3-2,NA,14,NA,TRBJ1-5,CASSQVDGAQPQHF,TGTGCCAGCAGCCAAGTCGATGGGGCACAGCCCCAGCATTTT
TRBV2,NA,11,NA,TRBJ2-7,CASSRQTEQYF,TGTGCCAGCAGCCGACAAACCGAGCAGTACTTC
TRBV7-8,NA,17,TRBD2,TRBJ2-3,CASSRGASGSSTDTQYF,TGTGCCAGCAGCCGAGGGGCTAGCGGGAGTAGCACAGATACGCAGTATTTT
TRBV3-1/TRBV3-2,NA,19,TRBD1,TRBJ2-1,CASSQDRDRGCQWSNEQFF,TGTGCCAGCAGCCAAGACCGGGACAGGGGTTGTCAATGGTCCAATGAGCAGTTCTTC
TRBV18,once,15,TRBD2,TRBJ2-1,CASSPLQRGGDEQFF,TGTGCCAGCTCACCCCTTCAGCGGGGGGGGGATGAGCAGTTCTTC
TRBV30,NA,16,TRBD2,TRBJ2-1,CASLAGVQTTYNEQFF,TGTGCCTCGCTAGCGGGAGTACAAACCACCTACAATGAGCAGTTCTTC
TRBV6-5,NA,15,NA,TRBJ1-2,CASSYGGFGNYGYTF,TGTGCCAGCAGTTACGGGGGGTTTGGTAACTATGGCTACACCTTC
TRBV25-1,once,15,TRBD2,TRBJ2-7,CASSEYVLAGGEQYF,TGTGCCAGCAGTGAATATGTACTAGCGGGAGGCGAGCAGTACTTC
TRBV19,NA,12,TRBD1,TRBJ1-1,CASTDRGTEAFF,TGTGCCAGCACGGACAGGGGGACTGAAGCTTTCTTT
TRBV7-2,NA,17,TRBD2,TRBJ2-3,CASSPYWTSTFTDTQYF,TGTGCCAGCAGCCCCTACTGGACTAGCACTTTCACAGATACGCAGTATTTT
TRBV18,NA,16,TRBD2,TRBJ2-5,CASSPPNGGGRETQYF,TGTGCCAGCTCACCACCTAATGGCGGGGGTCGAGAGACCCAGTACTTC
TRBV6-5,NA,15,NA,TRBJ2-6,CASSRRWSGANVLTF,TGTGCCAGCAGTCGGAGGTGGTCTGGGGCCAACGTCCTGACTTTC
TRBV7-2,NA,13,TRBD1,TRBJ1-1,CASSLESGQGAFF,TGTGCCAGCAGCTTAGAGAGTGGACAGGGAGCTTTCTTT
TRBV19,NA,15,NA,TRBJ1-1,CASSIGQAGNTEAFF,TGTGCCAGTAGTATAGGTCAGGCCGGGAACACTGAAGCTTTCTTT
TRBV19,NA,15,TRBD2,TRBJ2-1,CASRPAQRREGEQFF,TGTGCCAGTAGACCGGCCCAGCGCCGGGAGGGTGAGCAGTTCTTC